This TCR beta chain was identified in a study of Ad26.COV2.S vaccination and SARS-CoV-2 variants. The protocol was immunoSEQ multiplex PCR, while the TCRdb copy is restricted to in-frame clones and leaves out a portion. In the table there are more than 300,000 clones, 85% to 90% of which are singletons. Treatment given: 19 received Ad26.COV2.S at low or high dose, single or two shots; a few received placebo; per-sample allocation not given. Collection of the samples took place on day 63 after the first injection of vaccine or placebo. The clonotype comes from a person between 18 and 60 years old who received the Ad26.COV2.S COVID-19 vaccine or a placebo. The source was peripheral blood, collected in a trial of Ad26.COV2.S vaccine versus placebo.

The CDR3 DNA follows: TGTGCCAGCAGCTCTGGGGAGGGCGGATCGACCCAGTACTTC. Its protein product is CASSSGEGGSTQYF. The chain recombines TRBV5-8 with TRBJ2-5; TRBD2 matches at 7 bases. Germline lookup yields CDR1 SGHTS and CDR2 YDEGEE. Trimming removed 3 bases from V and 7 bases from J; junction bases left unmatched: 9. The CDR3 extends over 14 amino acids.